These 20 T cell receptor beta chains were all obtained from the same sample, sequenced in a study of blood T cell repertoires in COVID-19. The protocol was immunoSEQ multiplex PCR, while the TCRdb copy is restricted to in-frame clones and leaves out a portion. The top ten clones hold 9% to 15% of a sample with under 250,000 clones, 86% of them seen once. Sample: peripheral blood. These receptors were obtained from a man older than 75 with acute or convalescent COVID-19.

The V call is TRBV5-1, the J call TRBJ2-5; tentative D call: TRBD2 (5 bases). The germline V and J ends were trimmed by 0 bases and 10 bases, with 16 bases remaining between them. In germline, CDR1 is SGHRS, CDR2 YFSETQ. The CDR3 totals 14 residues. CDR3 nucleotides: TGCGCCAGCAGCTTGGGGACTCCCCCGTCTAGCCAGTACTTC. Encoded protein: CASSLGTPPSSQYF.

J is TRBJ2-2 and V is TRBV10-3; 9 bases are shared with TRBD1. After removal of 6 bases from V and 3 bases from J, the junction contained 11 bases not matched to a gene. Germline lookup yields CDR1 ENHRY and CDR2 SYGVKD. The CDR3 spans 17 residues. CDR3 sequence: CAISLRARTGDTGELFF. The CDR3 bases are TGTGCCATCAGCCTGAGGGCTCGGACAGGGGACACCGGGGAGCTGTTTTTT.

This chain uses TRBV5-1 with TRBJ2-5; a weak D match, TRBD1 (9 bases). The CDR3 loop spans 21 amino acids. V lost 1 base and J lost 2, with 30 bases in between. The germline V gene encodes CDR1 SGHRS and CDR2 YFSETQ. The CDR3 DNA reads TGCGCCAGCAGCTTGAGCCACCGGGACAGGGAAGGTCGGGGGGGTCAAGAGACCCAGTACTTC. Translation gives CASSLSHRDREGRGGQETQYF.

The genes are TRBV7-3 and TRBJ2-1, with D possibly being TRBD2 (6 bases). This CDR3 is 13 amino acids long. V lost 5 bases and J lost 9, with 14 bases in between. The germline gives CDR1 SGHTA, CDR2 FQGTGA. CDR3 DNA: TGTGCCAGCAGCCTCCCACTAGCCGGTGAGCAGTTCTTC. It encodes CASSLPLAGEQFF.

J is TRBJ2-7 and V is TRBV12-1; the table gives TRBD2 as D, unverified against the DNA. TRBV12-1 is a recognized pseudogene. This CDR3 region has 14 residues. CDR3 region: CASSFSSDGGEQYF. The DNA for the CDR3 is TGTGCCAGCAGCTTCTCATCGGACGGGGGCGAGCAGTACTTC.

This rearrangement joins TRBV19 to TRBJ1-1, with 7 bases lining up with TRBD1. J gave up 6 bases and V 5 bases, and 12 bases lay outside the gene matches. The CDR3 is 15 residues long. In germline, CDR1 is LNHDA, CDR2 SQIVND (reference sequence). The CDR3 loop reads CASSVLGGGSAEAFF. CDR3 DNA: TGTGCCAGTAGTGTTTTAGGGGGCGGATCGGCTGAAGCTTTCTTT.

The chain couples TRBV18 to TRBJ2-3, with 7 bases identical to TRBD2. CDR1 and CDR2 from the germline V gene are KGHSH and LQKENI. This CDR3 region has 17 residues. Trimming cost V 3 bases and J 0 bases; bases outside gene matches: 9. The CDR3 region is CASSPPRGGESTDTQYF. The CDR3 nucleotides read TGTGCCAGCTCACCCCCGCGCGGGGGAGAAAGCACAGATACGCAGTATTTT.

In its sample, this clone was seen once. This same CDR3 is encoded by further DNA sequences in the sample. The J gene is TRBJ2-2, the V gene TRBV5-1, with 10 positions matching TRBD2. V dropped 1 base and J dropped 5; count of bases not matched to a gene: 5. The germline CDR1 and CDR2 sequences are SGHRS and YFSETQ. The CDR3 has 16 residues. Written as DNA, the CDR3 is TGCGCCAGCAGCTTGCTAGCGGGAGTTGGTACCGGGGAGCTGTTTTTT. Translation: CASSLLAGVGTGELFF. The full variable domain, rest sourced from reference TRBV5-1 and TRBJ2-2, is KAGVTQTPRYLIKTRGQQVTLSCSPISGHRSVSWYQQTPGQGLQFLFEYFSETQRNKGNFPGRFSGRQFSNSRSEMNVSTLELGDSALYLCASSLLAGVGTGELFFGEGSRLTVL.

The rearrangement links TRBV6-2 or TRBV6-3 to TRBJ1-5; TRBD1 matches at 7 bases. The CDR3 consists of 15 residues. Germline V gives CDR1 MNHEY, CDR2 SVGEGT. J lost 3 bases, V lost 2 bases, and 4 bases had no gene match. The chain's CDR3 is CASSYPGGINQPQHF. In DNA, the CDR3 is TGTGCCAGCAGTTACCCAGGGGGAATCAATCAGCCCCAGCATTTT.

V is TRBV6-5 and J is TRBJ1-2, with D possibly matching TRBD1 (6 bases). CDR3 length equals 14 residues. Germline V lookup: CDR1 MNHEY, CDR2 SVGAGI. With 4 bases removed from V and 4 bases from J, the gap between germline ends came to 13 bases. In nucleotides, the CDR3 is TGTGCCAGCAGTTCCTCAGGACAGATCTATGGCTACACCTTC. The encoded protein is CASSSSGQIYGYTF.

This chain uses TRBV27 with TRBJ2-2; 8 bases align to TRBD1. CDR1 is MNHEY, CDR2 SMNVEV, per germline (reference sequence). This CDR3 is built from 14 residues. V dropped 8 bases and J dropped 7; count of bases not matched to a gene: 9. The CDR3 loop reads CASSPTGVFGELFF. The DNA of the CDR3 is TGTGCCAGCTCCCCGACAGGGGTGTTCGGGGAGCTGTTTTTT.

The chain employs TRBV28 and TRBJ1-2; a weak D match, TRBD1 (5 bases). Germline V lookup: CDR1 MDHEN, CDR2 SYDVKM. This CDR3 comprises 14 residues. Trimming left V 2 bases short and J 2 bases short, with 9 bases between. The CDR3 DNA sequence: TGTGCCAGCAGTTTAGGCGACAGAAACTATGGCTACACCTTC. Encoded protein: CASSLGDRNYGYTF.

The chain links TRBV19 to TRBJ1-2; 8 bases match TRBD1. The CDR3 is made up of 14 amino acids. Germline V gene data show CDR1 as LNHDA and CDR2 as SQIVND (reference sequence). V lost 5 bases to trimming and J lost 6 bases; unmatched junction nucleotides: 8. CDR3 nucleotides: TGTGCCAGTAGTCCCGGGACAGGATCGGATGGCTACACCTTC. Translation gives CASSPGTGSDGYTF.

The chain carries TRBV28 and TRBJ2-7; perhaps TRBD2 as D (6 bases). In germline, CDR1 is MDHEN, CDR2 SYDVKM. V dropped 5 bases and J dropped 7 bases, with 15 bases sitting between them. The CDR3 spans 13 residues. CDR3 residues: CASSLAGGGEQYF. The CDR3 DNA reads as TGTGCCAGCAGTCTTGCCGGGGGAGGAGAGCAGTACTTC.

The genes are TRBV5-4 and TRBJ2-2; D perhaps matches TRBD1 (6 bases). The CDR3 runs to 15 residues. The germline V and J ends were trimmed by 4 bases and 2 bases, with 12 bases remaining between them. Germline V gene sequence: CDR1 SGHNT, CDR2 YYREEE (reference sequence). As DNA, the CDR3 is TGTGCCAGCAGCCCAGGGACAAGCAACACCGGGGAGCTGTTTTTT. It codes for CASSPGTSNTGELFF.

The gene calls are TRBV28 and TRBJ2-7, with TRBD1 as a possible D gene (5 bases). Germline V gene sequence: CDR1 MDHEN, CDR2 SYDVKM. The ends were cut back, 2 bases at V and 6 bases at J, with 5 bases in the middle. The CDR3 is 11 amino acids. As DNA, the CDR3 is TGTGCCAGCAGTTTAGGGGCCGAGCAGTACTTC. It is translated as CASSLGAEQYF.

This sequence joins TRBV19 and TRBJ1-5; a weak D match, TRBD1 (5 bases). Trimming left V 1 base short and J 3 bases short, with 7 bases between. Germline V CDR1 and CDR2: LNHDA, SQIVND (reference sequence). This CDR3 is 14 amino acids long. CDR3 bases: TGTGCCAGTAGTATAGGACAGAACAATCAGCCCCAGCATTTT. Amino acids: CASSIGQNNQPQHF.

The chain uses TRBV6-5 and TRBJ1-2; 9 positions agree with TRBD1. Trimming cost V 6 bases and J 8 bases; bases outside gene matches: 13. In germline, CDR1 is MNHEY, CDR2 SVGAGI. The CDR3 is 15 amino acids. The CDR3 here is CASSSGTGFTVGYTF. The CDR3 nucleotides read TGTGCCAGCAGCTCCGGGACAGGGTTTACAGTCGGCTACACCTTC.

The CDR3 sequence is CASSPSGGGYNSPLHF. The CDR3 DNA reads TGTGCCAGCAGCCCCTCGGGAGGGGGCTATAATTCACCCCTCCACTTT. This sequence joins TRBV7-9 and TRBJ1-6, with TRBD1 as a possible D gene (6 bases). This CDR3 spans 16 amino acids. Germline CDR1 is SEHNR and CDR2 is FQNEAQ (reference sequence). V dropped 5 bases and J dropped 3 bases, with 14 bases sitting between them. Together with reference TRBV7-9 and TRBJ1-6, the CDR3 gives the full variable domain: DTGVSQNPRHKITKRGQNVTFRCDPISEHNRLYWYRQTLGQGPEFLTYFQNEAQLEKSRLLSDRFSAERPKGSFSTLEIQRTEQGDSAMYLCASSPSGGGYNSPLHFGNGTRLTVT.

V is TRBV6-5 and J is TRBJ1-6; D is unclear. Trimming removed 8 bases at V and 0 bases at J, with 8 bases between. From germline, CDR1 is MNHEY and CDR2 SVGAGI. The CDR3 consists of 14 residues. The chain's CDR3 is CASCGSSYNSPLHF. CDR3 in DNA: TGTGCCAGCTGCGGGAGCTCCTATAATTCACCCCTCCACTTT.